This T cell receptor (beta chain) was captured in a study of early T cells in non-severe SARS-CoV-2 infection. Study context: Sequenced bulk RNA came from whole blood that was unsorted, and chains were unpaired.

Attachment of unique molecular identifiers was made to individual cDNA molecules. MiXCR, applied by TCRdb to the 5' RACE reads, yields one record per CDR3 protein. This table has 68,000 or so distinct CDR3 sequences, 9% to 15% appearing once. This clonotype was observed many times. Its antigen is unknown. The CDR3 sequence is 12 residues long. V was shortened by 9 bases and J by 1 base, with 7 bases between the two germline ends. Study outcomes and limitations: Private and CD4 specificities were missed by VDJdb matching, skewed to anti-spike CD8.

The gene calls are TRBV12-3 or TRBV12-4 and TRBJ2-4; weak D call: TRBD1 (6 bases). Sequencing was carried out using whole blood. The sequence was obtained from an adult who was a healthcare worker with PCR-confirmed SARS-CoV-2 infection or an uninfected control (not recorded which). CDR3 sequence: CARQGAKNIQYF. The CDR3 DNA follows: TGTGCCAGGCAGGGGGCCAAAAACATTCAGTACTTC.